The T cell receptor beta chain under discussion was sequenced for a study of blood T cell repertoires in COVID-19. For the study at large: Sources were T cells, B-cell-depleted T cells, or PBMCs; the material itself was cDNA or gDNA.

This table comes from immunoSEQ multiplex PCR, and its TCRdb copy is limited to in-frame clones, with some not included. The data contain 150,000 to 200,000 clones, around 85% of them singletons. Sequenced sample: peripheral blood. The receptor was isolated from an elderly woman with acute or convalescent COVID-19.

This chain's CDR3 is CASSLTGYGYTF. CDR3 coding DNA: TGTGCCAGCAGCTTAACAGGCTATGGCTACACCTTC. The chain has TRBV7-2 and TRBJ1-2; D perhaps matches TRBD1 (5 bases). CDR1 and CDR2 from the germline V gene are SGHTA and FQGNSA. The CDR3 has 12 amino acids. The ends were cut back, 2 bases at V and 4 bases at J, with 5 bases in the middle.